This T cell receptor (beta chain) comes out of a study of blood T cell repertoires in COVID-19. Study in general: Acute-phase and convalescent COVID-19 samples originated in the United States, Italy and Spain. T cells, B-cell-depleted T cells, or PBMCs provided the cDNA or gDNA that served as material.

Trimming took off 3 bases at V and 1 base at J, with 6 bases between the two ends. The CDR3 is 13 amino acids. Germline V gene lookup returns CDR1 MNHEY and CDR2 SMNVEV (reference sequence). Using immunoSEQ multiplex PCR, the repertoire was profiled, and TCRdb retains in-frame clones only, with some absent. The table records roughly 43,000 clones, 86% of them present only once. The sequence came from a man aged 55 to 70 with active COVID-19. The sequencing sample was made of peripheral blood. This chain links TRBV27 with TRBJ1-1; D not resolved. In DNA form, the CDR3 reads TGTGCCAGCAGTTTTTTCTCGAACACTGAAGCTTTCTTT. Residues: CASSFFSNTEAFF.